This TCR beta chain was obtained from a study of molecular identifiers for immune sequencing clone quantification. Study context: Five aliquots were made in replicates from the RNA of approximately 22,000 or 94,000 naive CD8 cells, and four were sequenced.

Bulk TCR libraries used previously described methods and listed TCR primers. In TCRdb, the PCR reads were re-called with MiXCR into one record per CDR3 protein. The sample contains about 640,000 distinct CDR3 sequences, just under 20% of which appear only once. Investigators produced naive CD8 libraries from around 20,000 to 1,000,000 sorted cells, drawing on 10%, 30% or 50% RNA. The authors sorted naive CD8 T cells as CD8+CD4-CCR7+CD45RA+. This clonotype was seen ten or more times. This clonotype was sampled from a human donor in good health. Some libraries in this study had Jurkat cell RNA spiked in. The sample taken for sequencing was naive CD8+ T cells from blood, with Jurkat cell RNA spiked in. Subset of the sample: FACS-sorted CD8+CD4-CCR7+CD45RA+ naive T cells.

The CDR3 loop is CASSPGALDTQYF. CDR3 nucleotide sequence: TGTGCCAGCAGCCCGGGCGCTTTAGATACGCAGTATTTT. The chain has TRBV5-4 and TRBJ2-3; D not certain. V lost 4 bases and J lost 5, with 11 bases in between. This CDR3 contains 13 residues. Germline V gene lookup returns CDR1 SGHNT and CDR2 YYREEE (reference sequence). Full variable domain (outside the CDR3, taken from reference TRBV5-4 and TRBJ2-3): ETGVTQSPTHLIKTRGQQVTLRCSSQSGHNTVSWYQQALGQGPQFIFQYYREEENGRGNFPPRFSGLQFPNYSSELNVNALELDDSALYLCASSPGALDTQYFGPGTRLTVL.